This note documents a single TCR beta chain sequence. The record originates from a study of blood T cell repertoires in COVID-19. Study at large: The analysed material was cDNA or gDNA that came from T cells, B-cell-depleted T cells, or PBMCs.

Using immunoSEQ multiplex PCR, the repertoire was profiled, and TCRdb retains in-frame clones only, with some absent. This table has tens of thousands of clones, 80% to 95% appearing once. The length of the CDR3 is 14 residues. From germline, CDR1 is LGHDT and CDR2 YNNKEL (reference sequence). V shed 1 base, J shed 7 bases, and the junction held 6 bases outside the gene matches. Sequenced material: peripheral blood. This TCR was sampled from a human donor in a cohort sampled during active COVID-19. The rearrangement joins TRBV3-1 (or the pseudogene TRBV3-2) to TRBJ1-2; TRBD1 aligns across 7 bases. The CDR3 spells CASSQVRGLSGYTF. CDR3 nucleotide sequence: TGTGCCAGCAGCCAAGTAAGGGGGCTGTCTGGCTACACCTTC.